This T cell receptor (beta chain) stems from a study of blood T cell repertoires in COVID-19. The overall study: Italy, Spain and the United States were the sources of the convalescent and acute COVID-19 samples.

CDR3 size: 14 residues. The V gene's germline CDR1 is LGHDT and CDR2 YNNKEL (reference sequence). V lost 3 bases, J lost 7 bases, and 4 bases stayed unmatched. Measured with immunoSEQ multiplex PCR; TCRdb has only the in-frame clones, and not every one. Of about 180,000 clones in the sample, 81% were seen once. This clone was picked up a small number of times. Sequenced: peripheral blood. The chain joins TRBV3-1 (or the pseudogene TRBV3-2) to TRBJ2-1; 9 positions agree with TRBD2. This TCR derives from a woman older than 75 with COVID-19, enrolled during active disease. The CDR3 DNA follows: TGTGCCAGCAGCCATAGCGGGAGAGGGAATGAGCAGTTCTTC. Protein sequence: CASSHSGRGNEQFF.